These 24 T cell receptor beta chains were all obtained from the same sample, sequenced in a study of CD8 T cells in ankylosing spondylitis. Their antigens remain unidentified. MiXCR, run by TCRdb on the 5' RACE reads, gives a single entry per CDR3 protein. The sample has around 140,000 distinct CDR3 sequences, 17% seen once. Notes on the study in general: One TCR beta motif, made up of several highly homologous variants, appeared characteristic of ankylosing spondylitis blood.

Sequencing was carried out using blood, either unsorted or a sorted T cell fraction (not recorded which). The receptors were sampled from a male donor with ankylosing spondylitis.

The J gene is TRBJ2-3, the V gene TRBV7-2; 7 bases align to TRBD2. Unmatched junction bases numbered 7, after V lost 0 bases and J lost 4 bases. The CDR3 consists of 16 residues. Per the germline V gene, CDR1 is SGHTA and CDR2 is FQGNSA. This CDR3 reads CASSLALTSYPDTQYF. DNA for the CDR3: TGTGCCAGCAGCTTAGCGCTGACTAGCTACCCAGATACGCAGTATTTT.

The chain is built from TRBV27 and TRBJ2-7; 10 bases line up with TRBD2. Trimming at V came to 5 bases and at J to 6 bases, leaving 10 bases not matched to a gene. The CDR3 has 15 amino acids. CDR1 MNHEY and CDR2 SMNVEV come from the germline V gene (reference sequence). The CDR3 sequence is CASSPGASGRTEQYF. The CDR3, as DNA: TGTGCCAGCAGTCCCGGGGCTAGCGGGAGAACCGAGCAGTACTTC.

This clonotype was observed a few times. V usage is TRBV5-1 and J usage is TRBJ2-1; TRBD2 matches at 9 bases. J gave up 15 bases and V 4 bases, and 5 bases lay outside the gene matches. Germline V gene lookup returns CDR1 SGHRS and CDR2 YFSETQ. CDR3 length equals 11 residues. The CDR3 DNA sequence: TGCGCCAGCAGCGGCGGGGGGGAAGCGTTCTTC. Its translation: CASSGGGEAFF.

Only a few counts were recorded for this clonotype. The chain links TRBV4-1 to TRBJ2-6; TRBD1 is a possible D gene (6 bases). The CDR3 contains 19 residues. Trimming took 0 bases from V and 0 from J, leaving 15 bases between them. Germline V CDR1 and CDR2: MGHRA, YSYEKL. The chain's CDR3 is CASSQDGRGPGSGANVLTF. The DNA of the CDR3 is TGCGCCAGCAGCCAAGATGGCAGGGGTCCCGGCTCTGGGGCCAACGTCCTGACTTTC.

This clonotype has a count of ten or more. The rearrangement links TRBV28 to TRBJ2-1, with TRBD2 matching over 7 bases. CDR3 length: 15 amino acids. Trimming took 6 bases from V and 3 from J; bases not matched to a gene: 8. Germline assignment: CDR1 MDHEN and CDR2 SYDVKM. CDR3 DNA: TGTGCCAGCAGCCGTGCTCTAGCGGACTACAATGAGCAGTTCTTC. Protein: CASSRALADYNEQFF.

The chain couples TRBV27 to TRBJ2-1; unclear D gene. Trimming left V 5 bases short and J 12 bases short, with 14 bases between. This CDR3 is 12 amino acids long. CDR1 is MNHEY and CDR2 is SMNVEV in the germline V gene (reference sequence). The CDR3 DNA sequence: TGTGCCAGCAGTCCCCTTGGTAGTCGGCAGTTCTTC. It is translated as CASSPLGSRQFF.

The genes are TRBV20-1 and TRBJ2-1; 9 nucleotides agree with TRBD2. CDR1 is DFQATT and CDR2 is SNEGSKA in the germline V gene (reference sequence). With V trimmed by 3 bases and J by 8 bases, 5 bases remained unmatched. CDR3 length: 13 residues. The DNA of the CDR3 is TGCAGTGCTAGCGCGGGAGGGCCCGATGAGCAGTTCTTC. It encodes CSASAGGPDEQFF.

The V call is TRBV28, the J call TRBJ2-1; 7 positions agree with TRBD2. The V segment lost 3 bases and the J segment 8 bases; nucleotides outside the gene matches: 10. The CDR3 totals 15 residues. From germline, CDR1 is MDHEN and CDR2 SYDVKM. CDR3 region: CASSFRGTIRDEQFF. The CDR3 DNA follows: TGTGCCAGCAGTTTCCGAGGGACTATACGTGATGAGCAGTTCTTC. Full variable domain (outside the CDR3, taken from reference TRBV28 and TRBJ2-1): DVKVTQSSRYLVKRTGEKVFLECVQDMDHENMFWYRQDPGLGLRLIYFSYDVKMKEKGDIPEGYSVSREKKERFSLILESASTNQTSMYLCASSFRGTIRDEQFFGPGTRLTVL.

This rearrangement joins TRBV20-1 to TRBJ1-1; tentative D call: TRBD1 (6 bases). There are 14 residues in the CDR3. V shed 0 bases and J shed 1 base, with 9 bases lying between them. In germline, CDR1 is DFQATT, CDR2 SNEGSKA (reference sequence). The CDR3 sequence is CSAREGGSNTEAFF. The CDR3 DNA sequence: TGCAGTGCTAGAGAGGGGGGCTCGAACACTGAAGCTTTCTTT.

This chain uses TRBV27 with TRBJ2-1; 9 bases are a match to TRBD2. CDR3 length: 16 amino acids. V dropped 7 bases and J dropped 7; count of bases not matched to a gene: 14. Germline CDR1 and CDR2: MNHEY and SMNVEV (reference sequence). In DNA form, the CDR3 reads TGTGCCAGCATTCCGCCGTTGGCTAGCGGGATAAATGAGCAGTTCTTC. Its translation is CASIPPLASGINEQFF.

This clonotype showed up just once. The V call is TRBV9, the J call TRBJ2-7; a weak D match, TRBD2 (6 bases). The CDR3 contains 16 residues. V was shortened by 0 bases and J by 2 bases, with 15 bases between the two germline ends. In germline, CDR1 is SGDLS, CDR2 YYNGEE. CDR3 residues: CASSVGTTPGTYEQYF. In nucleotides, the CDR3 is TGTGCCAGCAGCGTAGGGACTACCCCTGGGACCTACGAGCAGTACTTC.

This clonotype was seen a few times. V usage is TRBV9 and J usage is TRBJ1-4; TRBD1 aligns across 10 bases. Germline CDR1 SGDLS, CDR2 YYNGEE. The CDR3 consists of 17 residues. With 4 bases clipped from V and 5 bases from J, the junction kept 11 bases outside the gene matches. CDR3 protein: CASSRSGQGILNEKLFF. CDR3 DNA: TGTGCCAGCAGCAGATCGGGACAGGGGATCTTAAATGAAAAACTGTTTTTT.

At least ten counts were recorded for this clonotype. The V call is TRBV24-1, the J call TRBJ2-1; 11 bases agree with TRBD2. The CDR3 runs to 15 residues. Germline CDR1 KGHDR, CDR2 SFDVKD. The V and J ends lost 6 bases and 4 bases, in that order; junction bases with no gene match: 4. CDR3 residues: CATSSGTSGYNEQFF. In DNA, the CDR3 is TGTGCCACCAGTTCCGGGACTAGCGGTTACAATGAGCAGTTCTTC.

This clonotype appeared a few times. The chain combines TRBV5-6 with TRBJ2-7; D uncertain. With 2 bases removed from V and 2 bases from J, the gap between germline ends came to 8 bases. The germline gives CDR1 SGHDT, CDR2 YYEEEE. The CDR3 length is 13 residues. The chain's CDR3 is CASSLRIPYEQYF. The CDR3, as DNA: TGTGCCAGCAGCTTAAGGATCCCCTACGAGCAGTACTTC. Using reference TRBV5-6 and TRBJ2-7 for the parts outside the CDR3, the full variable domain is DAGVTQSPTHLIKTRGQQVTLRCSPKSGHDTVSWYQQALGQGPQFIFQYYEEEERQRGNFPDRFSGHQFPNYSSELNVNALLLGDSALYLCASSLRIPYEQYFGPGTRLTVT.

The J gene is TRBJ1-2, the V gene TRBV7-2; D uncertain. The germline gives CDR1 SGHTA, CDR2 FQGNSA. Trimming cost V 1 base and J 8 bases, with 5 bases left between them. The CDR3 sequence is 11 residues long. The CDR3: CASSLGLGYTF. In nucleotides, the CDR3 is TGTGCCAGCAGCTTAGGTCTGGGCTACACCTTC. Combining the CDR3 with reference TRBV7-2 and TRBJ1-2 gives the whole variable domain GAGVSQSPSNKVTEKGKDVELRCDPISGHTALYWYRQSLGQGLEFLIYFQGNSAPDKSGLPSDRFSAERTGGSVSTLTIQRTQQEDSAVYLCASSLGLGYTFGSGTRLTVV.

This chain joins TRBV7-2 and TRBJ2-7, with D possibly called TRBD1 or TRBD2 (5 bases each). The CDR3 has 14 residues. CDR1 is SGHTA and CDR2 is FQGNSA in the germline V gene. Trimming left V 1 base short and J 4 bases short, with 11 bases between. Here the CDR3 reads CASSLGGILYEQYF. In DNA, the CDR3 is TGTGCCAGCAGCTTAGGGGGGATTTTGTACGAGCAGTACTTC.

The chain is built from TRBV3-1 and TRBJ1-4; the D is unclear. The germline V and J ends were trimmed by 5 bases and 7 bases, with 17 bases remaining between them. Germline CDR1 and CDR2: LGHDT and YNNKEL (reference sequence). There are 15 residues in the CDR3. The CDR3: CASSGWAGMGEKLFF. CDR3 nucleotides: TGTGCCAGCAGCGGATGGGCGGGGATGGGTGAAAAACTGTTTTTT.

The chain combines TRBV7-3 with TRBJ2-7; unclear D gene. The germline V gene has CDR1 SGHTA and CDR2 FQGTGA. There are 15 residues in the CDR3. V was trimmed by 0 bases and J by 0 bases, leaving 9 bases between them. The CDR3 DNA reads TGTGCCAGCAGCTTAACGTCCGTCTACTCCTACGAGCAGTACTTC. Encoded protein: CASSLTSVYSYEQYF.

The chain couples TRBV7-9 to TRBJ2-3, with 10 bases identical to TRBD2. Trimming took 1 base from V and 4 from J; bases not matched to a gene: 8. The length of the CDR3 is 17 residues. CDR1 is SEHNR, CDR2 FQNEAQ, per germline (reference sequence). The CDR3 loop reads CASSLVGLAGAPDTQYF. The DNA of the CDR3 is TGTGCCAGCAGCTTAGTAGGGCTAGCGGGAGCCCCAGATACGCAGTATTTT. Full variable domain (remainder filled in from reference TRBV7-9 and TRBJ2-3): DTGVSQNPRHKITKRGQNVTFRCDPISEHNRLYWYRQTLGQGPEFLTYFQNEAQLEKSRLLSDRFSAERPKGSFSTLEIQRTEQGDSAMYLCASSLVGLAGAPDTQYFGPGTRLTVL.

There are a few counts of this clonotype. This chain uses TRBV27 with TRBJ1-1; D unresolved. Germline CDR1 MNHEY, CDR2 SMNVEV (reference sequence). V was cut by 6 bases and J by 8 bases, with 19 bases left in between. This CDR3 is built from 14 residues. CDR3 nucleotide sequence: TGTGCCAGCAGAACGGGGTATCCACAAGGGGAAGCTTTCTTT. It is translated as CASRTGYPQGEAFF.

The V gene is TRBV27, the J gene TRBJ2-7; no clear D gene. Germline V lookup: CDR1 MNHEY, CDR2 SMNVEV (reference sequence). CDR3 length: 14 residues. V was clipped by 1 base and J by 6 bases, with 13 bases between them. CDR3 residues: CASSLLGPGSEQYF. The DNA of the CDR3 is TGTGCCAGCAGTTTATTAGGGCCGGGCTCCGAGCAGTACTTC.

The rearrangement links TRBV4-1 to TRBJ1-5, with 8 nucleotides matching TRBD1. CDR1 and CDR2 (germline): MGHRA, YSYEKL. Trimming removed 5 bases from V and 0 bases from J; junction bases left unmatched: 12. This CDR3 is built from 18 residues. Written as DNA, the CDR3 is TGCGCCAGCAGCACTCGGACAGGGATACCGTATAGCAATCAGCCCCAGCATTTT. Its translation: CASSTRTGIPYSNQPQHF.

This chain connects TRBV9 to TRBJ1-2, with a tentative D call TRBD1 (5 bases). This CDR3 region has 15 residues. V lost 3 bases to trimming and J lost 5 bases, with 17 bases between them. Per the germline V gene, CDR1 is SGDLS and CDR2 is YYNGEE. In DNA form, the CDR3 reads TGTGCCAGCAGCGACCCATTTGACGGGGGTTATGGCTACACCTTC. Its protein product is CASSDPFDGGYGYTF.

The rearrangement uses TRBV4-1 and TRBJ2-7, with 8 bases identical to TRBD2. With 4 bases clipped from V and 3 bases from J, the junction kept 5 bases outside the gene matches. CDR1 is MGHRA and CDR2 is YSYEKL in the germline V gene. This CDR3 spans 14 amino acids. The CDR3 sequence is CASSPPGLVYEQYF. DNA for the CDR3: TGCGCCAGCAGCCCCCCGGGACTAGTCTACGAGCAGTACTTC.